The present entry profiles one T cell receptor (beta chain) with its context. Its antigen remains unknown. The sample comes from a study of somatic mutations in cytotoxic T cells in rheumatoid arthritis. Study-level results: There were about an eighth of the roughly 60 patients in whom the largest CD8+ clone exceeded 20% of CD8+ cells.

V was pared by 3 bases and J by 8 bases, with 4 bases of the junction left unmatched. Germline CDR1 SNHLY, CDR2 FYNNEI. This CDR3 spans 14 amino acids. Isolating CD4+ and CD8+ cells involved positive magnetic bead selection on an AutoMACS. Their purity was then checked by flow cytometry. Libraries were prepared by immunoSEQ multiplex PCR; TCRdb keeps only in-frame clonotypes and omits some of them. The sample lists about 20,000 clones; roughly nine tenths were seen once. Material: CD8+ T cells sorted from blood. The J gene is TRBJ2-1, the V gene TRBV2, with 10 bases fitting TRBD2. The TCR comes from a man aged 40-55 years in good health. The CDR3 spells CASSDLAGDDEQFF. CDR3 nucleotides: TGTGCCAGCAGTGACCTAGCGGGAGACGATGAGCAGTTCTTC.